This TCR beta chain was profiled in a study of vaccination and CD4 T cells after COVID-19 (dated by TCRdb to between 2021 and 2024). About the full investigation: SARS-CoV-2 positivity had been established in the convalescent patients by nasal swab PCR, and mild disease was recorded in several of these patients and severe disease in one. Post-COVID blood samples from convalescent patients were collected a median of about 100 days after diagnosis, with a range of 35 to 161 days. The time from the second vaccine dose to post-vaccine blood sampling had a median of roughly 79 days and ranged from roughly 12 to 241 days. Each participant got two doses of either the Pfizer-BioNTech BNT162b2 vaccine (n=8) or the Moderna mRNA-1273 vaccine (n=2). In the convalescent cohort there were six males and four females, among whom were two Hispanic individuals, seven Caucasians, two Asians and one multiracial person. For stimulating the cultures, overlapping spike peptide pools were used, derived from SARS-CoV-2 as well as from the common cold coronaviruses HCoV-NL63, HCoV-OC43 and HCoV-229E. The spike-specific CD4+ TCR repertoire was compared before and after mRNA vaccination in 10 COVID-19 convalescent patients and a handful of infection-naive healthy vaccine recipients. As controls, cultures received a CEFX viral epitope pool (the positive control), an HIV-1 Nef peptide pool (the negative control), or no peptide at all.

The germline ends are 13 bases apart after V is trimmed by 3 bases and J by 5 bases. The CDR3, from cysteine to phenylalanine, totals 13 residues. The read is trimmed to its CDR3 DNA, 39 bases read in frame from base 1. The germline V gene (reference sequence) provides CDR1 DFQATT and CDR2 SNEGSKA. What the authors observed across the whole study: In convalescent patients, a median around 90% of post-vaccine SARS-CoV-2-reactive clones were detected only after vaccination, suggesting vaccine-specific priming. Relatively few convalescent patients were included in the study, and early timepoints after natural infection were not analyzed. Although the median number of SARS-CoV-2-reactive clonotypes went up from around 20 after infection to 30 to 45 after vaccination, the increase was not significant. In convalescent patients, nearly all vaccine-specific clones (304 of 307) were found to be mono-reactive for SARS-CoV-2 spike rather than cross-reactive with common cold coronaviruses.

Receptor libraries were prepared by PCR. TCR sequencing of DNA from cultured CD4+ T cells used the Oncomine TCR Beta short-read assay at the Johns Hopkins FTIC core. Genomic DNA was extracted from the cultured CD4+ T cells with the QIAamp micro DNA kit. Oncomine TCR Beta libraries made from cultured CD4+ T cells were pooled using unique dual indexes and sequenced on an Illumina iSeq 100. Regarding the original processing steps: Non-productive sequences were removed, and CDR3s that did not start with C, did not end with F or W, or were shorter than 7 amino acids were discarded. Antigen-specific clonotypes were identified using the MANAFEST web application through comparison of peptide-stimulated wells with reference and other culture wells. An FDR below 0.05, an odds ratio above 5, and a productive frequency above 0.1% in at least two of three replicate wells were required for clones to be considered positive. A clonotype counted as cross-reactive if it showed significant expansion both in the SARS-CoV-2 spike wells and in at least one common cold coronavirus spike condition. Using R version 3.6.1, CDR3 homology was evaluated through Levenshtein distances (stringdist) along with unrooted phylogenetic trees (ape). TCRdb trimmed public reads at Q25 via fastp, called clones via MiXCR and kept in-frame beta chains. Each record represents a unique CDR3 protein, reported with the most common genes and DNA among its rows. The V and J calls come from TCRdb's annotation, not from the publication. For this sample there are around 12,000 distinct CDR3 sequences; 58% appear just once. The ten most abundant clones make up roughly a tenth of the sample.

Concerning this clonotype itself: What this receptor recognizes is not known. Nothing much larger sits one base from this clone, and base qualities are not available.

What the treatment or condition label conveys for this sample: roughly ten-day PBMC culture with coronavirus spike peptide pools or control peptides (ViraFEST assay). The ViraFEST assay was used in the study, in which antigen-specific T cells were expanded with peptide pools and expanded clonotypes were subsequently identified by TCR sequencing. The positive SARS-CoV-2 PCR tests of the convalescent patients were dated from March to December 2020, before the Alpha, Beta and Delta variants emerged in the United States. More than 1.5 million PBMCs per well were cultured in IMDM with 5% human AB serum and about 9.7 IU/ml IL-2, plus 10 ug/ml peptide pools. On days 3 and 7, half of the culture medium was replaced with fresh IL-2-containing medium. CD4+ T cells were isolated after approximately ten days of culture through negative selection using the EasySep CD4+ T cell isolation kit. Ficoll-Paque Plus gradient centrifugation was used to isolate PBMCs from whole blood, and the isolated PBMCs were then either used fresh or cryopreserved at -140C. Each culture condition was generally run in triplicate wells.

The specimen was CD4+ T cells from blood, cultured in vitro. This receptor was identified in a human donor who had recovered from COVID-19. The chain is made from TRBV20-1 and TRBJ1-2; the D gene identity is not certain. The CDR3 amino acid sequence is: CSARGGSQYGYTF. Here is the DNA: TGCAGTGCTAGGGGCGGATCTCAATATGGCTACACCTTC.